This T cell receptor (beta chain) was found in a study of CD8+CD57+ T cells in acquired aplastic anemia. This CDR3 region has 13 residues. The ends were cut back, 0 bases at V and 14 bases at J, with 14 bases in the middle. Germline loops: CDR1 KGHDR, CDR2 SFDVKD. In its sample, this clonotype was seen a few times. Previously, flow cytometry had revealed CD8+CD57+ cell expansion in the patients chosen for sequencing. Using genomic DNA as the template, TCR beta VDJ and CDR3 profiling was carried out. MiXCR, applied by TCRdb to the reads, yields one record per CDR3 protein. There are some 120,000 distinct CDR3 sequences in the sample; 45% to 60% occur only once, and around 29% lies in the top ten.

The clonotype originates from a human donor with aplastic anemia. The V call is TRBV24-1, the J call TRBJ2-3, with D tentatively TRBD2 (5 bases). Sequencing was done on a sample of sorted CD4+, CD8+, or CD8+CD57+ T cells (not recorded which) from PBMCs. The CDR3 sequence: CATSDLLGLTTYF. As DNA, the CDR3 is TGTGCCACCAGTGATTTGCTTGGACTTACCACGTATTTT.